This entry concerns a single TCR beta chain. Its matching antigen is unknown. CD4+ cells were split into CD45RA+ naive and CD45RA-negative memory subsets. V shed 8 bases and J 6 bases; nucleotides not matched to a gene: 9. The CDR3 sequence is 13 residues long. Germline V gene sequence: CDR1 MNHNS, CDR2 SASEGT. This specimen comes from a study of shared clonotypes between healthy human individuals. General study results and limits: Among donors, clonotype sharing was expected to be affected by sequencing depth. When naive CD4 clonotypes were compared across a few donors, around 5% were shared.

Produced via immunoSEQ multiplex PCR; TCRdb's table is partial and in-frame only. The table includes a few hundred thousand clones, approximately 97% detected once. The source is a woman in her 30s in good health. The chain employs TRBV6-1 and TRBJ2-7; 8 bases fit TRBD1. Material for sequencing was naive CD4+ T cells sorted from blood. The subset: CD45RA+ positively selected. The CDR3 protein is CASEDRDLFEQYF. Written as DNA, the CDR3 is TGTGCCAGCGAGGACAGGGATCTATTCGAGCAGTACTTC.